These 29 T cell receptor beta chains were sequenced from one sample in a study of beta chain features in type 1 diabetes. All of the isolated RNA was reverse transcribed, so expressed TCRB transcripts were sequenced. Only in-frame clones appear in the TCRdb table, and some are missing; sequencing was by immunoSEQ multiplex PCR. The data contain about 900,000 clones, about a sixth of them singletons. Sequences were obtained from naive CD4+ T cells from blood. These receptors were collected from a young woman in good health.

As concerns this clone: The same CDR3 can be traced to other DNA sequences in this sample. The V and J genes are TRBV19 and TRBJ2-3; perhaps TRBD1 as D (5 bases). The CDR3 runs 13 residues. Germline CDR1 reads LNHDA; CDR2 reads SQIVND (reference sequence). CDR3 in amino acids: CASTGPSTDTQYF. The CDR3 region has the DNA TGTGCTAGCACAGGCCCTAGCACAGATACGCAGTATTTT.

V is TRBV11-2 and J is TRBJ2-5; 9 bases map to TRBD1. Germline-derived CDR1 and CDR2 are SGHAT and FQNNGV. V was clipped by 5 bases and J by 3 bases; unmatched bases: 4. The CDR3 spans 14 residues. The CDR3 region is CASSHRGREETQYF. In nucleotides, the CDR3 is TGTGCCAGCAGCCACAGGGGGCGCGAAGAGACCCAGTACTTC.

The CDR3 region has the DNA TGTGCCAGCACCCACCTGGGACAGGGCAATGGCTACACCTTC. It is translated as CASTHLGQGNGYTF. The chain is built from TRBV5-6 and TRBJ1-2; 9 bases agree with TRBD1. CDR3 length: 14 residues. Trimming at V came to 6 bases and at J to 6 bases, leaving 9 bases not matched to a gene. The V gene's germline CDR1 is SGHDT and CDR2 YYEEEE.

This clone was seen only a few times. The chain joins TRBV6-6 to TRBJ2-7; 9 nucleotides agree with TRBD1. Germline CDR1 reads MNHNY; CDR2 reads SVGAGI (reference sequence). This CDR3 region has 16 residues. The junction had 13 bases not matched to a gene; V was cut back by 4 bases and J by 6 bases. The CDR3 DNA reads as TGTGCCAGCAGTTCGCCGGGACAGGGAACGGGGGGCGAGCAGTACTTC. Its translation is CASSSPGQGTGGEQYF.

The gene calls are TRBV12-5 and TRBJ2-7, with D unclear. V dropped 5 bases and J dropped 3 bases, with 20 bases sitting between them. CDR1 is LGHNT, CDR2 FRNRAP, per germline. This CDR3 has 16 amino acids. CDR3 sequence: CASGMSTEKPNYEQYF. DNA for the CDR3: TGTGCTAGTGGTATGAGTACCGAGAAACCCAACTACGAGCAGTACTTC.

There are a few counts of this clone. The chain recombines TRBV4-2 with TRBJ2-1, with 8 bases lining up with TRBD2. This CDR3 region has 16 residues. The V segment lost 2 bases and the J segment 6 bases; nucleotides outside the gene matches: 9. Germline values: CDR1 LGHNA, CDR2 YNFKEQ. CDR3 sequence reads: CASSQIREGLRNEQFF. Here the CDR3 DNA reads TGTGCCAGCAGCCAAATCCGGGAGGGCCTTCGCAATGAGCAGTTCTTC.

Only a few counts were recorded for this clone. The junction departs from the called germline gene at one end, perhaps through a read error. The chain uses TRBV5-5 and TRBJ2-5, with D possibly being TRBD2 (5 bases). Per the germline V gene, CDR1 is SGHKS and CDR2 is YYEKEE (reference sequence). This CDR3 region has 13 residues. The CDR3 loop reads CASSLEELETQYF. In DNA form, the CDR3 reads TGTGCCAGCAGTTTGGAGGAATTAGAGACCCAGTACTTC.

CDR3 amino acids: CASTGTVDTDTQYF. DNA of the CDR3: TGCGCCAGTACCGGGACAGTCGACACAGATACGCAGTATTTT. This chain connects TRBV5-1 to TRBJ2-3; 7 bases line up with TRBD1. With V trimmed by 8 bases and J by 2 bases, 8 bases remained unmatched. Germline V gene lookup returns CDR1 SGHRS and CDR2 YFSETQ. This CDR3 region has 14 residues.

The gene calls are TRBV19 and TRBJ2-5; 8 nucleotides agree with TRBD1. Germline V gives CDR1 LNHDA, CDR2 SQIVND (reference sequence). The CDR3 is made up of 16 amino acids. Losses at the gene ends were 3 bases for V and 5 bases for J; bases not matched to a gene: 11. The CDR3 region is CASSIFLPGGEETQYF. As DNA, the CDR3 is TGTGCCAGTAGTATTTTCCTGCCAGGGGGCGAGGAGACCCAGTACTTC.

This clone was observed a handful of times. The rearrangement uses TRBV10-3 and TRBJ2-6; 12 nucleotides match TRBD1. The CDR3 has 19 amino acids. Germline loops: CDR1 ENHRY, CDR2 SYGVKD. Germline trimming cut 2 bases from V and 1 base from J; bases unmatched to any gene: 6. CDR3 sequence reads: CAISERDRGHSSGANVLTF. The CDR3 DNA sequence: TGTGCCATCAGTGAGCGGGACAGGGGGCACTCTTCTGGGGCCAACGTCCTGACTTTC.

The chain joins TRBV5-1 to TRBJ2-1; D unresolved. V was cut by 6 bases and J by 0 bases, with 10 bases left in between. Germline CDR1 is SGHRS and CDR2 is YFSETQ. The CDR3 spans 14 residues. This CDR3 reads CASTTESSYNEQFF. The CDR3 coding sequence is TGCGCCAGCACTACGGAAAGCTCCTACAATGAGCAGTTCTTC.

The chain has TRBV19 and TRBJ2-3, with a tentative D call TRBD2 (5 bases). The CDR3 is 13 residues long. V lost 6 bases and J lost 7, with 14 bases in between. From germline, CDR1 is LNHDA and CDR2 SQIVND (reference sequence). The CDR3 here is CASRYADGNTQYF. In DNA form, the CDR3 reads TGTGCCAGTAGGTACGCCGACGGGAATACGCAGTATTTT.

This rearrangement joins TRBV6-6 to TRBJ2-3; 12 bases are shared with TRBD2. Germline trimming cut 10 bases from V and 6 bases from J; bases unmatched to any gene: 8. Germline V gene sequence: CDR1 MNHNY, CDR2 SVGAGI (reference sequence). CDR3 length equals 14 residues. As DNA, the CDR3 is TGTGCCACCAGACTAGCGGGAGTTCAGGATACGCAGTATTTT. It codes for CATRLAGVQDTQYF.

The gene calls are TRBV7-9 and TRBJ1-4; tentative D call: TRBD1 (6 bases). This CDR3 has 13 residues. The V gene lost 4 bases and the J gene lost 10 bases, with 13 bases spanning the gap. Germline V gene sequence: CDR1 SEHNR, CDR2 FQNEAQ (reference sequence). The CDR3 sequence is CASSSSGAGKLFF. The DNA for the CDR3 is TGTGCCAGCAGCTCCTCGGGGGCAGGAAAACTGTTTTTT.

This clone was counted many times. This chain uses TRBV14 with TRBJ1-4, with a tentative D call TRBD1 (6 bases). CDR1 is SGHDN, CDR2 FVKESK, per germline. This CDR3 comprises 12 residues. V lost 2 bases to trimming and J lost 13 bases, with 11 bases between them. CDR3 residues: CASSQSDRVLFF. The CDR3 region has the DNA TGTGCCAGCAGCCAATCGGACAGAGTACTGTTTTTT.

V is TRBV6-1 and J is TRBJ1-3; no reliable D call. This CDR3 is built from 14 residues. Per germline, CDR1 MNHNS and CDR2 SASEGT. Trimming shortened V by 5 bases and J by 3 bases, and 11 bases separated the two germline ends. The CDR3 DNA is TGTGCCAGCAGTCCAGGCAGTTTTGGAAACACCATATATTTT. It specifies CASSPGSFGNTIYF.

The chain couples TRBV27 to TRBJ2-3; TRBD1 matches 8 bases. The CDR3 runs 15 residues. Looked up from germline, CDR1 is MNHEY and CDR2 is SMNVEV (reference sequence). Losses at the gene ends were 3 bases for V and 4 bases for J; bases not matched to a gene: 6. The CDR3 spells CASSFLDRVADTQYF. CDR3 coding DNA: TGTGCCAGCAGTTTTCTGGACAGGGTGGCAGATACGCAGTATTTT.

This clone has only a few counts. The rearrangement links TRBV5-1 to TRBJ1-1, with no clear D. The ends were cut back, 0 bases at V and 8 bases at J, with 11 bases in the middle. Germline-derived CDR1 and CDR2 are SGHRS and YFSETQ. The CDR3 length is 13 residues. CDR3 nucleotides: TGCGCCAGCAGCTTGGTCGTTGCGACAGAAGCTTTCTTT. It codes for CASSLVVATEAFF.

The chain links TRBV2 to TRBJ2-7, with 11 bases identical to TRBD1. V lost 8 bases and J lost 5; bases outside the gene matches: 8. Germline V CDR1 and CDR2: SNHLY, FYNNEI. The CDR3 is 14 residues long. CDR3 DNA: TGTGCCAGCCTTACCGGGACAGGGGGAAACGAGCAGTACTTC. Translating gives CASLTGTGGNEQYF. The entire variable domain, with the rest obtained from reference TRBV2 and TRBJ2-7, is as follows: EPEVTQTPSHQVTQMGQEVILRCVPISNHLYFYWYRQILGQKVEFLVSFYNNEISEKSEIFDDQFSVERPDGSNFTLKIRSTKLEDSAMYFCASLTGTGGNEQYFGPGTRLTVT.

This chain connects TRBV6-6 to TRBJ1-1; D is unclear. There are 16 residues in the CDR3. V was shortened by 0 bases and J by 1 base, with 12 bases between the two germline ends. The V gene's germline CDR1 is MNHNY and CDR2 SVGAGI (reference sequence). The CDR3 is CASSYSSVDRNTEAFF. DNA for the CDR3: TGTGCCAGCAGTTACTCGTCAGTGGATAGGAACACTGAAGCTTTCTTT.

The chain is built from TRBV28 and TRBJ2-7; D may be TRBD2 (6 bases). Deletions cut 3 bases from V and 8 bases from J, with 14 bases between. CDR3 length equals 13 residues. In germline, CDR1 is MDHEN, CDR2 SYDVKM. The CDR3 DNA follows: TGTGCCAGCAGTTTGGGGACTCCCCGTCAGCAGTACTTC. It codes for CASSLGTPRQQYF.

In nucleotides, the CDR3 is TGTGCCAGCAGCTACAACAGGGGCTACCAAGAGACCCAGTACTTC. Protein product: CASSYNRGYQETQYF. This chain joins TRBV11-1 and TRBJ2-5; 7 nucleotides agree with TRBD1. CDR3 length equals 15 residues. V was pared by 4 bases and J by 0 bases, with 5 bases of the junction left unmatched. Germline V lookup: CDR1 SGHAT, CDR2 FQDESV (reference sequence).

This clone was detected only a few times. The chain links TRBV18 to TRBJ2-1; a possible D gene is TRBD1 (6 bases). This CDR3 spans 14 amino acids. Trimming took off 4 bases at V and 4 bases at J, with 11 bases between the two ends. In germline, CDR1 is KGHSH, CDR2 LQKENI. This chain's CDR3 is CASSQGDLYNEQFF. CDR3 coding DNA: TGTGCCAGCTCACAGGGGGACCTTTACAATGAGCAGTTCTTC.

This clone turned up a few times. The chain combines TRBV28 with TRBJ2-5; 8 bases agree with TRBD1. The CDR3 consists of 15 residues. Germline CDR1 and CDR2: MDHEN and SYDVKM. Trimming cost V 5 bases and J 4 bases; bases outside gene matches: 9. The CDR3 sequence is CASSPQGAGRETQYF. In nucleotides, the CDR3 is TGTGCCAGCAGTCCCCAGGGGGCAGGGCGAGAGACCCAGTACTTC.

This rearrangement joins TRBV10-2 to TRBJ1-2; D uncertain. This CDR3 comprises 13 residues. CDR1 is WSHSY, CDR2 SAAADI, per germline. V dropped 4 bases and J dropped 5 bases, with 11 bases sitting between them. The CDR3 region has the DNA TGCGCCAGCAGTGTAGGGCAGGATTATGGCTACACCTTC. This encodes CASSVGQDYGYTF.

The sample holds a few counts of this clone. This chain connects TRBV4-3 to TRBJ2-3; D uncertain. This CDR3 spans 18 amino acids. Germline CDR1 and CDR2: LGHNA and YSLEER. Trimming removed 0 bases at V and 0 bases at J, with 16 bases between. The CDR3 loop reads CASSQEPALSSSTDTQYF. CDR3 bases: TGCGCCAGCAGCCAAGAACCCGCACTTTCTTCTAGCACAGATACGCAGTATTTT.

The CDR3 coding sequence is TGTGCCAGCAGCCAAGATGGAGGTTTGGATCAGCCCCAGCATTTT. Translated: CASSQDGGLDQPQHF. The chain couples TRBV4-2 to TRBJ1-5, with D uncertain. Germline V gene sequence: CDR1 LGHNA, CDR2 YNFKEQ. The CDR3 is 15 amino acids. V was pared by 0 bases and J by 5 bases, with 11 bases between.

This chain connects TRBV2 to TRBJ1-1, with 7 bases aligning to TRBD1. The length of the CDR3 is 14 residues. Germline V lookup: CDR1 SNHLY, CDR2 FYNNEI. V shed 8 bases and J 6 bases; nucleotides not matched to a gene: 12. In DNA, the CDR3 is TGTGCCAGCGCCCGAGACAGGGAAAGCGCTGAAGCTTTCTTT. As protein: CASARDRESAEAFF.

The rearrangement uses TRBV18 and TRBJ2-7; the match to TRBD2 covers 11 bases. The CDR3 contains 14 residues. The junction had 6 bases not matched to a gene; V was cut back by 4 bases and J by 7 bases. Germline CDR1 reads KGHSH; CDR2 reads LQKENI. CDR3 sequence reads: CASSHSGRAGEQYF. The CDR3 bases are TGTGCCAGCTCACATAGCGGGAGGGCCGGAGAGCAGTACTTC.